These T cell receptor beta chains were read from a single sample in a study of blood T cell repertoires in COVID-19. Some clones are missing from TCRdb's copy, which holds only in-frame ones; the method was immunoSEQ multiplex PCR. The sample lists about 91,000 clones; about 75% were seen once. What was sequenced was peripheral blood. These receptor sequences come from a woman aged 80 or over with acute or convalescent COVID-19. Both conserved end residues are part of each CDR3. The order of the fields is D gene, V gene, clone size, J gene, CDR3 protein, CDR3 DNA. A D gene is named only where the DNA matches it firmly. Clone size is not always given. Where it is, it says once, few, many or a class for expanded clones.

>TRBD1|TRBV11-3|few|TRBJ2-1
CASSPHRTGGVQFF
TGTGCCAGCAGCCCTCACAGGACAGGGGGTGTGCAGTTCTTC
>.|TRBV28|.|TRBJ1-3
CASSPQWQISGNTIYF
TGTGCCAGCAGTCCCCAGTGGCAGATCTCTGGAAACACCATATATTTT
>.|TRBV4-1|many|TRBJ2-5
CASSLTVPETQYF
TGCGCCAGCAGCCTGACAGTTCCGGAGACCCAGTACTTC
>TRBD2|TRBV4-2|many|TRBJ2-1
CASSQDRLAGINEQFF
TGTGCCAGCAGCCAAGACAGACTAGCGGGGATCAATGAGCAGTTCTTC
>.|TRBV7-3|.|TRBJ1-6
CASSQGGFNSPLHF
TGTGCCAGCAGCCAAGGGGGATTTAATTCACCCCTCCACTTT
>.|TRBV28|.|TRBJ1-2
CASSLWGGRYGYTF
TGTGCCAGCAGTTTATGGGGCGGGAGGTATGGCTACACCTTC
>.|TRBV10-3|.|TRBJ2-7
CAIRGAAWEQYF
TGTGCCATCCGGGGTGCTGCCTGGGAGCAGTACTTC
>TRBD1|TRBV4-1|.|TRBJ1-1
CASSRRQGAGNTEAFF
TGCGCCAGCAGCCGCCGACAGGGGGCGGGGAACACTGAAGCTTTCTTT
>.|TRBV6-2/TRBV6-3|once|TRBJ2-3
CASSYVRADTQYF
TGTGCCAGCAGTTACGTCCGGGCAGATACGCAGTATTTT
>.|TRBV5-6|once|TRBJ2-6
CASSFTGLRVAGANVLTF
TGTGCCAGCAGCTTTACGGGACTCAGGGTAGCTGGGGCCAACGTCCTGACTTTC
>.|TRBV25-1|.|TRBJ1-1
CASSVGQVEAFF
TGTGCCAGCAGTGTGGGGCAGGTTGAAGCTTTCTTT
>TRBD2|TRBV5-8|.|TRBJ2-1
CASSPQGGSYNEQFF
TGTGCCAGCAGCCCCCAGGGAGGGAGTTACAATGAGCAGTTCTTC
>.|TRBV6-5|few|TRBJ1-2
CASRTERVRGYGYTF
TGTGCCAGCAGGACGGAACGGGTCCGGGGCTATGGCTACACCTTC
>TRBD2|TRBV6-2/TRBV6-3|once|TRBJ2-2
CASSSLLRGGPGELFF
TGTGCCAGCAGTTCCCTCCTCCGGGGGGGCCCCGGGGAGCTGTTTTTT
>.|TRBV19|.|TRBJ2-7
CASRGEFPYEQYF
TGTGCCAGTAGAGGGGAATTCCCCTACGAGCAGTACTTC
>.|TRBV7-9|few|TRBJ1-4
CASSLDSRTNEKLFF
TGTGCCAGCAGCTTAGACAGCAGAACTAATGAAAAACTGTTTTTT
>.|TRBV27|few|TRBJ1-5
CASSTRREPNQPQHF
TGTGCCAGCAGTACCCGCCGGGAACCCAATCAGCCCCAGCATTTT
>.|TRBV9|.|TRBJ2-7
CASSPSLEGYEQYF
TGTGCCAGCAGCCCATCCCTAGAGGGCTACGAGCAGTACTTC
>TRBD2|TRBV12-5|.|TRBJ2-1
CASGGGDTSATYNEQFF
TGTGCTAGTGGGGGAGGGGATACTAGCGCGACCTACAATGAGCAGTTCTTC
>.|TRBV3-1/TRBV3-2|few|TRBJ1-1
CASSQAFTEAFF
TGTGCCAGCAGCCAAGCATTCACTGAAGCTTTCTTT
>TRBD1|TRBV7-9|.|TRBJ2-1
CASSLAGQGINEQFF
TGTGCCAGCAGCTTAGCGGGACAGGGTATCAATGAGCAGTTCTTC
>TRBD1|TRBV7-2|.|TRBJ2-5
CASSPYGTASETQYF
TGTGCCAGCAGCCCCTACGGGACAGCGTCGGAGACCCAGTACTTC
>TRBD1|TRBV4-1|medium-sized|TRBJ1-6
CASSVSTGDLNSPLHF
TGCGCCAGCAGCGTCTCGACAGGGGATCTTAATTCACCCCTCCACTTT